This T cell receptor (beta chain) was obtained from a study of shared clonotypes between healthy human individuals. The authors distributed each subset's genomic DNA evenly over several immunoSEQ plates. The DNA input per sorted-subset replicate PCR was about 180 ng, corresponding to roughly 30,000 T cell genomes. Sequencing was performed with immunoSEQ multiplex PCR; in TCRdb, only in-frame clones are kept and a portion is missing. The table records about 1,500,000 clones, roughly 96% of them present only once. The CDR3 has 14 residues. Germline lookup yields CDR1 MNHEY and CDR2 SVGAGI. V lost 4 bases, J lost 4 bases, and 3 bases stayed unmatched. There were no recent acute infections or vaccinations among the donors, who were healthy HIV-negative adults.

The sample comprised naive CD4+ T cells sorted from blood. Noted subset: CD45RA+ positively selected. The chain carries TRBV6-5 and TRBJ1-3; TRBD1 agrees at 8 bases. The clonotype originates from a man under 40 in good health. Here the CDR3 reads CASSWTGRGNTIYF. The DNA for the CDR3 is TGTGCCAGCAGTTGGACAGGGAGGGGAAACACCATATATTTT.